This TCR beta chain emerged from a study of blood T cell repertoires in COVID-19. The wider study: Samples representing acute and convalescent COVID-19 were sourced from the United States, Italy and Spain.

Germline-derived CDR1 and CDR2 are SGHVS and FNYEAQ. The J segment lost 0 bases and the V segment lost 4 bases, leaving 7 bases of the junction unmatched. The CDR3 covers 17 residues. Original processing methods: Cell counts per sample came from amplifying reference gene primers. The repertoire was sequenced with immunoSEQ multiplex PCR; TCRdb's copy has only in-frame clones and lacks some. D and trimming were read from the DNA, whereas the V and J calls and clone size are those reported in that table. The sample yields about 150,000 clones, about 80% seen once. This receptor was obtained from an older woman with COVID-19, enrolled during active disease. The source material was peripheral blood. The chain uses TRBV7-6 and TRBJ1-1, with 11 bases lining up with TRBD1. The DNA for the CDR3 is TGTGCCAGCAGCTGGGTGGGACAGGGGGGTTTGAACACTGAAGCTTTCTTT. This encodes CASSWVGQGGLNTEAFF. Full variable domain (missing parts from reference TRBV7-6 and TRBJ1-1): GAGVSQSPRYKVTKRGQDVALRCDPISGHVSLYWYRQALGQGPEFLTYFNYEAQQDKSGLPNDRFSAERPEGSISTLTIQRTEQRDSAMYRCASSWVGQGGLNTEAFFGQGTRLTVV.